This entry features one TCR beta chain sequence. This sample was taken from a study of technical replicates of blood from several donors. V was clipped by 5 bases and J by 2 bases, with 10 bases between them. The CDR3 runs to 13 residues. Germline V CDR1 and CDR2: SGHTA, FQGNSA. TCRdb keeps only in-frame clones here, not all; method: immunoSEQ multiplex PCR. The sample has about 80,000 clones, just under 95% seen once; the top ten hold about 0.41%. The chain has TRBV7-2 and TRBJ2-7; a possible D gene is TRBD2 (6 bases). The source material was T cells isolated from PBMCs. The receptor comes from a human donor in good health. CDR3 nucleotides: TGTGCCAGCAGCACCTCGGGGGCCTACGAGCAGTACTTC. Translated, it gives CASSTSGAYEQYF.